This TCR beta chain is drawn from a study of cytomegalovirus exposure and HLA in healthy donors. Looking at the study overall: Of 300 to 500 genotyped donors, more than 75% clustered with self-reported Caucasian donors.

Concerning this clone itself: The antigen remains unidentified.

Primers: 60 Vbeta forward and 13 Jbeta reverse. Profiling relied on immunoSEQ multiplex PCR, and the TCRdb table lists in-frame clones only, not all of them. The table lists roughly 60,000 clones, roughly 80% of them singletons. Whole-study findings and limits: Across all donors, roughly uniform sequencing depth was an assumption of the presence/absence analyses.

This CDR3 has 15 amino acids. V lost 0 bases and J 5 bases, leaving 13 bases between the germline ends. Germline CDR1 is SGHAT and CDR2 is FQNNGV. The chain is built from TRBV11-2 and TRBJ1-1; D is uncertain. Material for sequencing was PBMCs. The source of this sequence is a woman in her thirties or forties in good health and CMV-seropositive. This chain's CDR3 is CASSLERGWATEAFF. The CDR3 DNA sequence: TGTGCCAGCAGCTTAGAGCGGGGTTGGGCGACTGAAGCTTTCTTT.